One and the same sample provided the 23 T cell receptor beta chains below, sequenced in a study of blood T cell repertoires in COVID-19. Data came from immunoSEQ multiplex PCR; TCRdb stores just in-frame clones and leaves some out. The top ten clones hold 7.5% to 9% of a sample with around 25,000 clones, roughly 90% of them seen once. Sequencing used peripheral blood. Every receptor here comes from a human donor in a cohort sampled during active COVID-19.

This sequence joins TRBV20-1 and TRBJ2-3, with D maybe TRBD2 (7 bases). Trimming cost V 3 bases and J 5 bases, with 18 bases left between them. This CDR3 has 15 residues. Looked up from germline, CDR1 is DFQATT and CDR2 is SNEGSKA (reference sequence). In nucleotides, the CDR3 is TGCAGTGCTAGTTTCCGGGGGCCGGGGGGAGATACGCAGTATTTT. This translates into CSASFRGPGGDTQYF.

This clone has only a few counts. This rearrangement joins TRBV7-9 to TRBJ1-1; 8 bases line up with TRBD1. J gave up 4 bases and V 6 bases, and 4 bases lay outside the gene matches. The CDR3 length is 13 residues. The germline gives CDR1 SEHNR, CDR2 FQNEAQ (reference sequence). The CDR3 reads CASRLTGVTEAFF. CDR3 sequence (DNA): TGTGCCAGCAGGCTGACAGGGGTCACTGAAGCTTTCTTT.

The CDR3 here is CASRHMFTDTQYF. The CDR3 DNA follows: TGTGCCAGCAGACATATGTTCACAGATACGCAGTATTTT. The rearrangement uses TRBV6-5 and TRBJ2-3, with no clear D. This CDR3 has 13 residues. Looked up from germline, CDR1 is MNHEY and CDR2 is SVGAGI. V lost 6 bases to trimming and J lost 2 bases, with 9 bases between them.

In nucleotides, the CDR3 is TGTGCCAGCGCTTCGGTCGGCTCTGGAAACACCATATATTTT. It translates to CASASVGSGNTIYF. The chain joins TRBV3-1 (or the pseudogene TRBV3-2) to TRBJ1-3; D remains ambiguous. V was cut by 8 bases and J by 0 bases, with 11 bases left in between. Per the germline V gene, CDR1 is LGHDT and CDR2 is YNNKEL (reference sequence). The CDR3 length is 14 residues.

The chain is built from TRBV9 and TRBJ2-7; TRBD1 matches at 7 bases. The CDR3 runs to 13 residues. The germline V gene encodes CDR1 SGDLS and CDR2 YYNGEE. V shed 3 bases and J 6 bases; nucleotides not matched to a gene: 6. The CDR3 region is CASSEHRGGEQYF. The CDR3 DNA is TGTGCCAGCAGCGAACACAGGGGCGGCGAGCAGTACTTC.

The table lists this clone with a few counts. Written as DNA, the CDR3 is TGTGCCAGCAGTTGGAGTAATAGCAATCAGCCCCAGCATTTT. Amino acids: CASSWSNSNQPQHF. This chain joins TRBV6-6 and TRBJ1-5; D gene ambiguous. This CDR3 comprises 14 residues. Germline V gene lookup returns CDR1 MNHNY and CDR2 SVGAGI (reference sequence). Trimming removed 4 bases at V and 0 bases at J, with 7 bases between.

This chain uses TRBV9 with TRBJ2-5; perhaps TRBD2 as D (6 bases). CDR1 SGDLS and CDR2 YYNGEE come from the germline V gene. V was clipped by 1 base and J by 5 bases, with 9 bases between them. The CDR3 consists of 13 residues. The CDR3, as DNA: TGTGCCAGCAGCGTAACGGGGAGGGAGACCCAGTACTTC. This gives the protein CASSVTGRETQYF. The full variable domain, with the rest looked up from reference TRBV9 and TRBJ2-5, is DSGVTQTPKHLITATGQRVTLRCSPRSGDLSVYWYQQSLDQGLQFLIQYYNGEERAKGNILERFSAQQFPDLHSELNLSSLELGDSALYFCASSVTGRETQYFGPGTRLLVL.

The chain employs TRBV2 and TRBJ1-5; 7 nucleotides align to TRBD1. Unmatched junction bases numbered 5, after V lost 6 bases and J lost 0 bases. The CDR3 sequence is 15 residues long. CDR1 and CDR2 from the germline V gene are SNHLY and FYNNEI. The CDR3 nucleotides read TGTGCCAGCAGCCCCGGGACAGTTAGCAATCAGCCCCAGCATTTT. Translated: CASSPGTVSNQPQHF.

This clone was seen a single time. The chain couples TRBV5-1 to TRBJ2-7, with 9 bases fitting TRBD2. The CDR3 runs to 14 residues. CDR1 SGHRS and CDR2 YFSETQ come from the germline V gene. V gave up 5 bases and J gave up 4 bases; unmatched junction bases: 7. The CDR3 nucleotides read TGCGCCAGCAGAAGCGGGGGGAGGTCATACGAGCAGTACTTC. Translating gives CASRSGGRSYEQYF.

J is TRBJ2-1 and V is TRBV6-6, with 10 bases that match TRBD2. The CDR3 extends over 15 amino acids. CDR1 and CDR2 (germline): MNHNY, SVGAGI (reference sequence). The junction had 15 bases not matched to a gene; V was cut back by 6 bases and J by 13 bases. CDR3: CASRGRLAGQVGQFF. CDR3 sequence (DNA): TGTGCCAGCAGAGGGAGACTAGCGGGCCAGGTTGGACAGTTCTTC.

This chain connects TRBV11-2 to TRBJ1-5; D is perhaps TRBD1 (6 bases). Looked up from germline, CDR1 is SGHAT and CDR2 is FQNNGV. CDR3 length: 15 residues. The germline V and J ends were trimmed by 1 base and 8 bases, with 15 bases remaining between them. The CDR3 DNA follows: TGTGCCAGCAGCTTAGTAGGGGGGGGTTTGGAGCCCCAGCATTTT. Translated, it gives CASSLVGGGLEPQHF.

This chain joins TRBV7-8 and TRBJ2-1, with D maybe TRBD1 (6 bases). Germline V gene sequence: CDR1 SGHVS, CDR2 FQNEAQ. V lost 1 base and J 5 bases, leaving 9 bases between the germline ends. The CDR3 is 14 residues long. The CDR3 DNA sequence: TGTGCCAGCAGCTTAGGGGGACAAGACAATGAGCAGTTCTTC. It translates to CASSLGGQDNEQFF.

This chain connects TRBV6-2 or TRBV6-3 to TRBJ2-1; D is uncertain. The V end was cut by 3 bases, the J end by 3 bases, with 15 bases between. Germline V lookup: CDR1 MNHEY, CDR2 SVGEGT. The CDR3 has 16 residues. The CDR3, as DNA: TGTGCCAGCAGTTATAATGCCCAGCGACTCTACAATGAGCAGTTCTTC. Its translation is CASSYNAQRLYNEQFF.

The chain uses TRBV3-1 (or the pseudogene TRBV3-2) and TRBJ2-5, with 8 bases that match TRBD2. The V gene end was trimmed by 1 base and the J gene end by 2 bases; junction bases not matched to a gene: 3. Germline CDR1 is LGHDT and CDR2 is YNNKEL (reference sequence). The CDR3 spans 15 residues. The CDR3, as DNA: TGTGCCAGCAGCCAAGGACGGGGGGGGCAAGAGACCCAGTACTTC. It translates to CASSQGRGGQETQYF.

This chain connects TRBV6-2 or TRBV6-3 to TRBJ2-4; 7 nucleotides match TRBD2. The length of the CDR3 is 13 residues. Germline CDR1 reads MNHEY; CDR2 reads SVGEGT. V shed 4 bases, J shed 7 bases, and the junction held 4 bases outside the gene matches. The CDR3 here is CASSWGGYNIQYF. The DNA for the CDR3 is TGTGCCAGCAGTTGGGGGGGGTACAACATTCAGTACTTC.

This clone occurred once. This chain links TRBV19 with TRBJ2-1; TRBD1 agrees at 9 bases. The CDR3 has 15 residues. With V trimmed by 4 bases and J by 8 bases, 9 bases remained unmatched. Germline V CDR1 and CDR2: LNHDA, SQIVND (reference sequence). The CDR3 loop is CASSSQTGGAYEQFF. The CDR3 DNA reads as TGTGCCAGTAGTAGTCAAACAGGGGGCGCCTATGAGCAGTTCTTC.

The V call is TRBV5-1, the J call TRBJ2-7; 8 positions agree with TRBD2. Germline trimming cut 4 bases from V and 6 bases from J; bases unmatched to any gene: 9. Per the germline V gene, CDR1 is SGHRS and CDR2 is YFSETQ. This CDR3 region has 14 residues. The CDR3 spells CASSRGAGEGEQYF. The CDR3 bases are TGCGCCAGCAGCAGGGGAGCGGGGGAAGGCGAGCAGTACTTC.

The V gene is TRBV5-1, the J gene TRBJ2-5; 8 bases align to TRBD1. The V and J ends lost 6 bases and 3 bases, in that order; junction bases with no gene match: 10. The CDR3 loop spans 15 amino acids. Germline values: CDR1 SGHRS, CDR2 YFSETQ. Written as DNA, the CDR3 is TGCGCCAGCACCACAGGACAGGGAGTGGAAGAGACCCAGTACTTC. This gives the protein CASTTGQGVEETQYF.

The chain is built from TRBV5-1 and TRBJ2-5; D uncertain. The CDR3 sequence is 13 residues long. V was shortened by 4 bases and J by 0 bases, with 7 bases between the two germline ends. CDR1 SGHRS and CDR2 YFSETQ come from the germline V gene. Here the CDR3 reads CASSPTNQETQYF. Here the CDR3 DNA reads TGCGCCAGCAGCCCGACAAACCAAGAGACCCAGTACTTC. The whole variable domain, remainder taken from reference TRBV5-1 and TRBJ2-5, is KAGVTQTPRYLIKTRGQQVTLSCSPISGHRSVSWYQQTPGQGLQFLFEYFSETQRNKGNFPGRFSGRQFSNSRSEMNVSTLELGDSALYLCASSPTNQETQYFGPGTRLLVL.

The chain joins TRBV4-1 to TRBJ2-1; 8 bases are shared with TRBD2. This CDR3 comprises 15 residues. V lost 3 bases, J lost 8 bases, and 9 bases stayed unmatched. Germline CDR1 reads MGHRA; CDR2 reads YSYEKL. CDR3 in DNA: TGCGCCAGCAGCCAGGCCGGGACTAGAGGAGATGAGCAGTTCTTC. Translating gives CASSQAGTRGDEQFF.

This clone has a handful of counts. This chain connects TRBV12-3 or TRBV12-4 to TRBJ1-1; D is unclear. V was cut by 7 bases and J by 0 bases, with 6 bases left in between. This CDR3 comprises 12 residues. The CDR3 protein is CASTFMNTEAFF. CDR3 nucleotide sequence: TGTGCCAGCACCTTTATGAACACTGAAGCTTTCTTT.

This chain uses TRBV28 with TRBJ2-7, with 7 bases aligning to TRBD2. The trim removed 3 bases at V and 0 bases at J, leaving 8 bases unmatched. Germline CDR1 is MDHEN and CDR2 is SYDVKM. There are 16 residues in the CDR3. DNA for the CDR3: TGTGCCAGCAGTTTTAGGAGGGCTAGCGGCTCCTACGAGCAGTACTTC. Translating it yields CASSFRRASGSYEQYF.

The V call is TRBV28, the J call TRBJ2-1, with 8 bases lining up with TRBD1. V dropped 7 bases and J dropped 7; count of bases not matched to a gene: 3. CDR1 and CDR2 from the germline V gene are MDHEN and SYDVKM. The CDR3 has 12 residues. DNA of the CDR3: TGTGCCAGCAAAACAGGGGGTAATGAGCAGTTCTTC. It is translated as CASKTGGNEQFF.